The present entry profiles one TCR beta chain with its context. This clonotype was seen a few times. There is no known antigen for this receptor. Qualities for individual bases were not recorded, and no much larger clone is one base off. The trim is 6 bases for V and 5 bases for J, with a gap of 14 bases between the germline ends. CDR1 is given as MGHRA and CDR2 as YSYEKL, both from the germline V gene. The CDR3 starts with the cysteine, ends with the phenylalanine, and has 14 residues. The entry retains the CDR3 DNA only, 42 bases that are in frame from base 1. The data belong to a study of T cells in Graves' hyperthyroidism and ophthalmopathy (dated by TCRdb to between 2018 and 2020). Study-level background: Peripheral blood samples were taken at initial diagnosis, before any treatment was given. For training and testing, the 100 or so patients in the discovery cohort were randomly divided in a 7:3 ratio. Prospective prediction of ophthalmopathy was tested in an independent validation cohort consisting of about 20 hyperthyroidism patients and around 16 patients who later progressed to ophthalmopathy. In addition, the study compared T-cell repertoires in thyroid tissue and in blood from over 5 Graves' hyperthyroidism patients. After blood sampling, hyperthyroidism patients were treated with methimazole at a starting dose of 30 mg daily, and ophthalmopathy patients were treated with high-dose intravenous methylprednisolone. To identify distinguishing TCR V-J signatures, a discovery cohort of around 100 patients was used, comprising 40 to 45 with Graves' ophthalmopathy and about 59 with stable Graves' hyperthyroidism. According to the paper, TCR Vbeta CDR3 sequencing was carried out on 135 peripheral blood samples, which came from over 40 ophthalmopathy, 70 to 80 hyperthyroidism and 17 progressor patients.

A patient counted as having stable Graves' hyperthyroidism if no progression to ophthalmopathy occurred over 18 months of follow-up. Hyperthyroidism patients were aged 18 to 65 years and newly diagnosed, with disease duration of less than 2 months. Any patient with an uncontrolled infection, another autoimmune disease, pregnancy or lactation was excluded. Diagnoses were established on the basis of clinical symptoms, serum thyroxine and TRAb, thyroid ultrasound, and orbital computed tomography. PBMCs were separated from under 12 ml of fresh peripheral blood using Ficoll-Paque density gradient centrifugation. Trizol reagent was used to extract total RNA, and RNA quality was then checked on an Agilent 2100 Bioanalyzer. The TCR beta CDR3 regions were amplified from RNA transcripts. The TCR CDR3 was subjected to a first round of RT-PCR using the HTBI primer set and the Qiagen OneStep RT-PCR kit. A second multiplex PCR round built the libraries, followed by size selection and purification. The libraries were sequenced on an Illumina HiSeq2000 using paired-end 100 bp reads. The authors' analysis ran thus. SOAPnuke was used to process the raw data, with reads discarded if the reads contained adapters or uncalled bases, had a mean Phred below 15, or lacked an exact constant-primer or identifier match. High-quality paired reads were merged with COPE v1.2.5, and unique nucleotide sequences were defined as clonotypes. Clonotypes were aligned to IMGT TRBV, TRBD and TRBJ reference segments using MiTCR v1.1. Analysis was restricted to V-J combinations with a frequency above 0.0001, which covered just over 98% of repertoires. The TCS score was defined as the ratio of F50 (clonal expansion) to E x V (chaos), calculated using BLOSUM62-based TCRdist between CDR3 peptides within each V-J. Welch's t-statistics and random forest reduced roughly 500 V-J features to about 13, which were used in a naive Bayes classifier (R e1071). TCRdb trimmed public reads at Q25 via fastp, called clones via MiXCR and kept in-frame beta chains. Records with the same CDR3 protein are collapsed into one entry carrying the most frequent genes and DNA. TCRdb assigned the V and J calls; the authors' analysis was not used. The sample table contains about 400,000 distinct CDR3 sequences; only one count was recorded for about 12% of them. In total, the top ten clones hold roughly 8.3% of the sample.

On the study overall, not on this receptor specifically: In validation, progression to ophthalmopathy was predicted by the model with 70% to 71% sensitivity and about 72% specificity, a median of about 6.8 months before onset. No statistical method was used to fix the sample size in advance, and group allocation was not hidden from the investigators. Most expanded thyroid clonotypes (frequency above 0.001) were also detected in blood, a finding suggesting that blood repertoires may reflect thyroid immune responses. Ophthalmopathy was separated from stable hyperthyroidism by a 13 V-J signature model, with about 88% sensitivity and approximately 81% specificity obtained in cross-validation and 80%/75% obtained in testing.

This clonotype was obtained from a woman aged 18-35 years with Graves' hyperthyroidism. This chain is built from TRBV4-1 and TRBJ2-4; TRBD2 is a possible D gene, resting on 5 matching bases. The sample comprised blood. The bases read TGCGCCAGCAGACGGATAGCGTTGGAAAACATTCAGTACTTC. It codes for CASRRIALENIQYF.